This T cell receptor (beta chain) was identified in a study of blood T cell repertoires in COVID-19. Looking at the study overall: Recovery among Cohort 3 donors was established by two negative PCRs, clearance, or symptom resolution. Specimens from acute and convalescent COVID-19 originated in the United States, Italy and Spain.

Clones were sequenced by immunoSEQ multiplex PCR, and TCRdb holds only the in-frame ones, with some missing. The table records some 220,000 clones, roughly nine tenths of them present only once. This clone was seen only once. The participants were between about 18 and 90 years old and came from about two dozen US areas. Clinical history as reported by participants underpinned cohort assignment. The receptor was isolated from a woman between 45 and 60 years old in a cohort exposed to, infected with or recovered from COVID-19 (not recorded which). Specimen: PBMCs or T cells enriched from blood (not recorded which).

CDR3 in DNA: TGTGCCAGGACAAACCTATGGACAGGGGCAAACCCATGGCCCGGGGAGCTGTTTTTT. Its translation: CARTNLWTGANPWPGELFF. This chain joins TRBV7-3 and TRBJ2-2; 9 nucleotides align to TRBD1. In germline, CDR1 is SGHTA, CDR2 FQGTGA. After removal of 9 bases from V and 6 bases from J, the junction contained 23 bases not matched to a gene. The CDR3 totals 19 residues. Complete variable domain (other parts from reference TRBV7-3 and TRBJ2-2): GAGVSQTPSNKVTEKGKYVELRCDPISGHTALYWYRQSLGQGPEFLIYFQGTGAADDSGLPNDRFFAVRPEGSVSTLKIQRTERGDSAVYLCARTNLWTGANPWPGELFFGEGSRLTVL.